One and the same sample provided the 17 T cell receptor beta chains below, sequenced in a study of blood T cells in healthy people across ages. A sample-barcoded 5' primer and a J-beta primer mix were used in a second PCR of roughly 7 to 12 cycles. TCRdb ran MiXCR on the 5' RACE reads and lists one entry per CDR3 protein. The repertoire holds 1.5 million to 2 million distinct CDR3 sequences, with around 35% as singletons. The sequencing sample was made of blood. These receptors all stem from a woman aged 25 to 39 in good health.

The chain has TRBV3-1 and TRBJ2-3; 7 bases map to TRBD2. The ends lost 4 bases at V and 3 bases at J; junction bases unmatched: 7. This CDR3 is built from 15 residues. Germline-derived CDR1 and CDR2 are LGHDT and YNNKEL (reference sequence). In DNA, the CDR3 is TGTGCCAGCAGCCGGGACTACCTGAGGACAGATACGCAGTATTTT. It codes for CASSRDYLRTDTQYF.

This clonotype was counted between two and nine times. This chain links TRBV15 with TRBJ2-1; unclear D gene. The CDR3 extends over 13 amino acids. Germline V lookup: CDR1 LNHNV, CDR2 YYDKDF (reference sequence). Trimming took off 6 bases at V and 4 bases at J, with 10 bases between the two ends. The DNA of the CDR3 is TGTGCCACCAGTCCCCACCAATACAATGAGCAGTTCTTC. This codes for CATSPHQYNEQFF.

This clonotype occurred once. This chain links TRBV9 with TRBJ2-5; 8 bases agree with TRBD2. The junction had 16 bases not matched to a gene; V was cut back by 7 bases and J by 11 bases. The CDR3 covers 14 residues. Germline assignment: CDR1 SGDLS and CDR2 YYNGEE. CDR3 loop: CASGGGAGVGEQYF. CDR3 DNA sequence: TGTGCCAGCGGGGGTGGAGCGGGAGTTGGAGAGCAGTACTTC.

This clonotype came up once. This sequence joins TRBV12-3 or TRBV12-4 and TRBJ2-5; unclear D gene. The length of the CDR3 is 11 residues. Deletions cut 1 base from V and 9 bases from J, with 6 bases between. CDR3 nucleotides: TGTGCCAGCAGTTTAGAGCCGGCCCAGTACTTC. Protein: CASSLEPAQYF.

This clonotype has only a few counts. The DNA for the CDR3 is TGCAGCTGCAGTACAACTAATGAAAAACTGTTTTTT. It codes for CSCSTTNEKLFF. The chain combines TRBV29-1 with TRBJ1-4; no definite D call. V dropped 8 bases and J dropped 0 bases, with 7 bases sitting between them. This CDR3 region has 12 residues. The germline gives CDR1 SQVTM, CDR2 ANQGSEA.

This clonotype came up a few times. The gene calls are TRBV5-1 and TRBJ2-3; no definite D call. The CDR3 sequence is 16 residues long. CDR1 is SGHRS, CDR2 YFSETQ, per germline. V was clipped by 4 bases and J by 0 bases, with 15 bases between them. This CDR3 is CASSPALSSSTDTQYF. The CDR3 region has the DNA TGCGCCAGCAGCCCGGCGTTGTCCTCTAGCACAGATACGCAGTATTTT.

The genes are TRBV15 and TRBJ2-3; D not resolved. CDR3 length equals 13 residues. The germline CDR1 and CDR2 sequences are LNHNV and YYDKDF (reference sequence). V was pared by 3 bases and J by 6 bases, with 10 bases between. In DNA form, the CDR3 reads TGTGCCACCAGCAGTGAAACACTGGATACGCAGTATTTT. It codes for CATSSETLDTQYF.

The V call is TRBV20-1, the J call TRBJ2-1; no firm D call. Trimming shortened V by 3 bases and J by 3 bases, and 15 bases separated the two germline ends. The length of the CDR3 is 15 residues. CDR1 is DFQATT and CDR2 is SNEGSKA in the germline V gene (reference sequence). The CDR3 sequence: CSARKRKRDYNEQFF. CDR3 nucleotides: TGCAGTGCTAGGAAAAGGAAAAGGGACTACAATGAGCAGTTCTTC.

This clonotype was observed a few times. The V gene is TRBV27, the J gene TRBJ2-7; TRBD1 might be the D (5 bases). CDR1 and CDR2 from the germline V gene are MNHEY and SMNVEV (reference sequence). Between the trimmed V and J ends, which lost 4 bases and 10 bases, there was a span of 23 bases. The CDR3 is made up of 15 amino acids. The DNA for the CDR3 is TGTGCCAGCAGTTACACGGTTGGGGCACCTGGGGATCAGTACTTC. Amino acids: CASSYTVGAPGDQYF.

This clonotype was observed a few times. The genes are TRBV29-1 and TRBJ1-1; D gene ambiguous. Germline assignment: CDR1 SQVTM and CDR2 ANQGSEA. There are 13 residues in the CDR3. Trimming took off 6 bases at V and 1 base at J, with 12 bases between the two ends. The CDR3 DNA follows: TGCAGCGTCCGCGAGACTCGGAACACTGAAGCTTTCTTT. It translates to CSVRETRNTEAFF.

This clonotype appeared many times. The rearrangement links TRBV7-3 to TRBJ2-3; 8 positions agree with TRBD2. The CDR3 length is 15 residues. V trimming: 5 bases; J trimming: 3 bases; junction bases outside the gene matches: 7. Germline V CDR1 and CDR2: SGHTA, FQGTGA. CDR3 amino acids: CASSLRGGRTDTQYF. The DNA for the CDR3 is TGTGCCAGCAGCCTCCGGGGGGGGAGAACAGATACGCAGTATTTT.

This clonotype was picked up many times. In DNA form, the CDR3 reads TGTGCCACCAGTGATGCCGGACAGGGTAACACCGGGGAGCTGTTTTTT. It translates to CATSDAGQGNTGELFF. V usage is TRBV24-1 and J usage is TRBJ2-2, with 8 bases fitting TRBD1. The CDR3 loop spans 16 amino acids. The trim removed 3 bases at V and 2 bases at J, leaving 4 bases unmatched. Germline loops: CDR1 KGHDR, CDR2 SFDVKD.

This clonotype was observed a few times. The chain's CDR3 is CASSVGTSGGDTDTQYF. The CDR3 nucleotides read TGTGCCAGCAGCGTTGGGACTAGCGGGGGGGACACAGATACGCAGTATTTT. This rearrangement joins TRBV9 to TRBJ2-3; 16 bases fit TRBD2. The CDR3 has 17 residues. Per the germline V gene, CDR1 is SGDLS and CDR2 is YYNGEE. V was clipped by 2 bases and J by 2 bases; unmatched bases: 2.

This clonotype has just a few counts. V gene TRBV2 combines with J gene TRBJ1-1; a possible D gene is TRBD1 (5 bases). Between the trimmed V and J ends, which lost 10 bases and 1 base, there was a span of 13 bases. Germline CDR1 reads SNHLY; CDR2 reads FYNNEI. The length of the CDR3 is 13 residues. CDR3 nucleotide sequence: TGTGCCACCTGCGAAAGGGGGAACACTGAAGCTTTCTTT. Protein: CATCERGNTEAFF.

The rearrangement joins TRBV6-1 to TRBJ1-6, with 9 bases matching TRBD1. This CDR3 has 18 residues. The trim removed 0 bases at V and 1 base at J, leaving 4 bases unmatched. CDR1 is MNHNS and CDR2 is SASEGT in the germline V gene. The CDR3 DNA sequence: TGTGCCAGCAGTGAAGCTGCGGACAGGGGATCCTATAATTCACCCCTCCACTTT. Amino acids: CASSEAADRGSYNSPLHF.

A remark on this clonotype: A read error may account for a junction end that differs from germline. The chain joins TRBV3-1 to TRBJ2-4, with 13 bases aligning to TRBD2. The J call may be incorrect, as the DNA end agrees better with TRBJ2-5. CDR3 length equals 18 residues. CDR1 and CDR2 (germline): LGHDT, YNNKEL (reference sequence). The CDR3 coding sequence is TGTGCCAGCGGCCAAGCGACTAGCGGGAGGCCTAACCAAGAGACCCAGTACTTC. This encodes CASGQATSGRPNQETQYF.

The V call is TRBV18, the J call TRBJ2-7, with 9 bases that match TRBD1. CDR3 length equals 13 residues. V was clipped by 4 bases and J by 7 bases; unmatched bases: 5. Germline V gene lookup returns CDR1 KGHSH and CDR2 LQKENI. CDR3: CASSLTGGQEQYF. The CDR3 DNA follows: TGTGCCAGCTCACTGACAGGGGGTCAAGAGCAGTACTTC.